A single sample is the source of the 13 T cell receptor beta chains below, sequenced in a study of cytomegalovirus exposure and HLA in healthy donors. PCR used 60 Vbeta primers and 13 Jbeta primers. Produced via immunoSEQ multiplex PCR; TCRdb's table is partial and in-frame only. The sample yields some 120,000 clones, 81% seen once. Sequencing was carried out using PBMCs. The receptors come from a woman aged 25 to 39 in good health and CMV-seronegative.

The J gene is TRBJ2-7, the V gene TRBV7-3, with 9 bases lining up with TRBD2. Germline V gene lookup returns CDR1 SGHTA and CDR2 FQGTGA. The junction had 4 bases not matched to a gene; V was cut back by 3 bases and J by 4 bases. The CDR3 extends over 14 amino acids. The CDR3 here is CASSLGGRGYEQYF. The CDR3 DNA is TGTGCCAGCAGCTTGGGCGGGAGGGGGTACGAGCAGTACTTC.

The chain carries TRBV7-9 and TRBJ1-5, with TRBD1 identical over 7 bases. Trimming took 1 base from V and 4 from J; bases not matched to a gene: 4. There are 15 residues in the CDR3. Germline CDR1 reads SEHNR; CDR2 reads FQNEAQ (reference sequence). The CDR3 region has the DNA TGTGCCAGCAGCTTAGGACAGGGACCGAATCAGCCCCAGCATTTT. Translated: CASSLGQGPNQPQHF.

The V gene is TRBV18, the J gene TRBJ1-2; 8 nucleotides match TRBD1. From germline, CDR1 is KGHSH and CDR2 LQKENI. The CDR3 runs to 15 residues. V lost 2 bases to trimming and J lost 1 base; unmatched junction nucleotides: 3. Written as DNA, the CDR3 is TGTGCCAGCTCACCAGGACAGGGTTTTAACTATGGCTACACCTTC. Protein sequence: CASSPGQGFNYGYTF.

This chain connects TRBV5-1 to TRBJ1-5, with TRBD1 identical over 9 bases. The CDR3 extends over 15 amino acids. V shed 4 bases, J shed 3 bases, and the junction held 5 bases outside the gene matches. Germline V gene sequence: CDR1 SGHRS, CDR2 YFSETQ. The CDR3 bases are TGCGCCAGCAGCCCACGGGACAGGGTCAATCAGCCCCAGCATTTT. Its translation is CASSPRDRVNQPQHF. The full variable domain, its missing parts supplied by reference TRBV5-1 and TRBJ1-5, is KAGVTQTPRYLIKTRGQQVTLSCSPISGHRSVSWYQQTPGQGLQFLFEYFSETQRNKGNFPGRFSGRQFSNSRSEMNVSTLELGDSALYLCASSPRDRVNQPQHFGDGTRLSIL.

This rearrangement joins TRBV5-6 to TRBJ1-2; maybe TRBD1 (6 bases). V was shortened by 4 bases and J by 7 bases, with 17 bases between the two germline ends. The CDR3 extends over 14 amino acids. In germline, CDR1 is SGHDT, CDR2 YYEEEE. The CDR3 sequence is CASSPLEQGVGYTF. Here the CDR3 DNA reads TGTGCCAGCAGCCCGTTGGAACAGGGTGTTGGCTACACCTTC.

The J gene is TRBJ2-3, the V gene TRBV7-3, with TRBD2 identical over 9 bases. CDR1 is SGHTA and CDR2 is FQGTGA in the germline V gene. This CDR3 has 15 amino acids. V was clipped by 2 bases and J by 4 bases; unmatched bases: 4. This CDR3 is CASSLVAGEADTQYF. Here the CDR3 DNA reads TGTGCCAGCAGCTTAGTAGCGGGGGAGGCAGATACGCAGTATTTT.

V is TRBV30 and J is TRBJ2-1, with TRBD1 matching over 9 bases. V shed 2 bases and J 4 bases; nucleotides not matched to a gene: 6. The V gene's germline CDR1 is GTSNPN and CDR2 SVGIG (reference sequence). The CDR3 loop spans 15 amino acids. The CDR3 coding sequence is TGTGCCTGGAGTCCCGGGACAGGGCCTTACAATGAGCAGTTCTTC. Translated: CAWSPGTGPYNEQFF.

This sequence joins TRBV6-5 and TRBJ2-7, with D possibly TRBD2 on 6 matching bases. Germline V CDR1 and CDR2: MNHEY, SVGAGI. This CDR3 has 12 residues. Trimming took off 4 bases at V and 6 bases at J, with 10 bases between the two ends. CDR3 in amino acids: CASSSRDSEQYF. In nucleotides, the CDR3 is TGTGCCAGCAGTTCCCGGGACTCCGAGCAGTACTTC.

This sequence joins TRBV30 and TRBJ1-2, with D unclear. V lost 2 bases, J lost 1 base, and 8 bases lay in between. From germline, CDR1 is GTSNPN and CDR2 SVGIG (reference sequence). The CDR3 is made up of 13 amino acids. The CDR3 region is CAWSLGINYGYTF. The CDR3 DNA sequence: TGTGCCTGGAGTCTCGGGATTAACTATGGCTACACCTTC. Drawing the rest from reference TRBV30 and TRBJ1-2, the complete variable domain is SQTIHQWPATLVQPVGSPLSLECTVEGTSNPNLYWYRQAAGRGLQLLFYSVGIGQISSEVPQNLSASRPQDRQFILSSKKLLLSDSGFYLCAWSLGINYGYTFGSGTRLTVV.

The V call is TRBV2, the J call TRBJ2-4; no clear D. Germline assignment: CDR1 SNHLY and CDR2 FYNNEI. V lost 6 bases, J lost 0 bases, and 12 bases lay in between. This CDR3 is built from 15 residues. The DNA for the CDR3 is TGTGCCAGCAGGAAGCAGCGCGTAGCCAAAAACATTCAGTACTTC. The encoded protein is CASRKQRVAKNIQYF.

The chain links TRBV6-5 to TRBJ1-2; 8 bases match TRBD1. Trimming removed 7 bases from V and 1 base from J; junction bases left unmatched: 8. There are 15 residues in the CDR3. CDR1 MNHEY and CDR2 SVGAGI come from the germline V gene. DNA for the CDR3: TGTGCCAGCACCAAGGGGGACAGGAGTAACTATGGCTACACCTTC. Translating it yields CASTKGDRSNYGYTF.

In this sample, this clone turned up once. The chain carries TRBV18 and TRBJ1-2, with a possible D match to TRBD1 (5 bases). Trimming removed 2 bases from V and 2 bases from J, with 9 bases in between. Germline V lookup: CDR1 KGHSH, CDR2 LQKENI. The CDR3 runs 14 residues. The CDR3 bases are TGTGCCAGCTCACCAGACAGTCTGAACTATGGCTACACCTTC. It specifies CASSPDSLNYGYTF.

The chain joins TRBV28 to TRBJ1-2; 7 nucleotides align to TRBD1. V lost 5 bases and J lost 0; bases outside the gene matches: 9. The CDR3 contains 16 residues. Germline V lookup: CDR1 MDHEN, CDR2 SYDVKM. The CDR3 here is CASSTLGTAANYGYTF. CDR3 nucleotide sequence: TGTGCCAGCAGTACCCTCGGGACAGCCGCTAACTATGGCTACACCTTC.